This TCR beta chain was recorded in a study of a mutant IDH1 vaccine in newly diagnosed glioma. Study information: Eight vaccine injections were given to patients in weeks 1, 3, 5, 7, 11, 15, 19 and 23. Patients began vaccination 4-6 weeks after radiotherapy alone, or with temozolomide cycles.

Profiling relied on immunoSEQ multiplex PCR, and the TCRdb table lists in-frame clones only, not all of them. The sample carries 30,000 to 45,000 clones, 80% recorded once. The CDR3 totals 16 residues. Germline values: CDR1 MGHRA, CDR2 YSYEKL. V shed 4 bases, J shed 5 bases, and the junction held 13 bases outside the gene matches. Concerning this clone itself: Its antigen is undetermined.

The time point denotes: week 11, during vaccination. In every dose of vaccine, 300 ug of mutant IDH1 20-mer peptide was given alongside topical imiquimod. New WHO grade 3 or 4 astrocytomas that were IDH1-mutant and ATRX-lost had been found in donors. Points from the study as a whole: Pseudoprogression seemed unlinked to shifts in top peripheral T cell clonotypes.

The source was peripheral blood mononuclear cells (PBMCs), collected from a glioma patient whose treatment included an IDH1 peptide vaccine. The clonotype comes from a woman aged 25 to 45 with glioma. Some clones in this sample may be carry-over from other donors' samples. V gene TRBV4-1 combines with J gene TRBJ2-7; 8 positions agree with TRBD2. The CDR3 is CASSPISGLARHEQYF. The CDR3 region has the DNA TGCGCCAGCAGCCCGATCTCAGGACTAGCCAGGCACGAGCAGTACTTC.